The 30 T cell receptor beta chains in this list originate from one sample, sequenced in a study of CD8+ T cells in alopecia areata (dated by TCRdb to between 2018 and 2020). What this sample's time point label stands for: baseline before oral tofacitinib. Libraries were constructed by the immunoSEQ multiplex PCR assay. RNA was extracted from all samples and reverse transcribed into cDNA, which served as template for TCR sequencing. TCRdb retrieved this table from immuneACCESS and kept in-frame rearrangements only. Not all clones are present; in checked studies, unresolved V genes account for under half, and no reason is known for the remainder. The sample data list 110,000 to 150,000 clones, and around 60% of these were observed just once. Clones ranked in the top ten supply 5% to 7.5% of the sample. The input for sequencing was CD4+ T cells sorted from blood, taken at week 0. These receptors originate from a human donor with alopecia areata.

This clone was recorded once. CDR3 loop: CAWSREYGYTF. The CDR3 coding sequence is TGTGCCTGGTCTAGGGAGTATGGCTACACCTTC. The V gene is TRBV30, the J gene TRBJ1-2; D not resolved. V was pared by 5 bases and J by 5 bases, with 9 bases between. CDR3 length: 11 amino acids. The germline gives CDR1 GTSNPN, CDR2 SVGIG (reference sequence).

V is TRBV9 and J is TRBJ2-2, with D uncertain. V dropped 0 bases and J dropped 0 bases, with 9 bases sitting between them. The CDR3 extends over 16 amino acids. The germline V gene encodes CDR1 SGDLS and CDR2 YYNGEE. CDR3 sequence reads: CASSVGSGSNTGELFF. The CDR3 nucleotides are TGTGCCAGCAGCGTAGGGTCAGGATCGAACACCGGGGAGCTGTTTTTT.

V usage is TRBV18 and J usage is TRBJ2-5; D unclear. V lost 3 bases and J 2 bases, leaving 10 bases between the germline ends. The germline V gene has CDR1 KGHSH and CDR2 LQKENI. The CDR3 length is 14 residues. The chain's CDR3 is CASSPGMAQETQYF. CDR3 bases: TGTGCCAGCTCACCGGGTATGGCACAAGAGACCCAGTACTTC.

V gene TRBV29-1 combines with J gene TRBJ2-5; D assignment may be TRBD1 or TRBD2 (5 bases each). V was pared by 6 bases and J by 2 bases, with 7 bases between. Germline CDR1 and CDR2: SQVTM and ANQGSEA. This CDR3 spans 11 amino acids. The CDR3 DNA sequence: TGCAGCGTGGGGGAACAAGAGACCCAGTACTTC. It encodes CSVGEQETQYF.

The chain has TRBV7-9 and TRBJ2-7; D may be TRBD2 (5 bases). V gave up 5 bases and J gave up 6 bases, with 11 bases separating them. There are 12 residues in the CDR3. In germline, CDR1 is SEHNR, CDR2 FQNEAQ (reference sequence). The CDR3: CASSLEVGEQYF. CDR3 DNA: TGTGCCAGCAGCCTGGAGGTGGGCGAGCAGTACTTC.

V is TRBV7-9 and J is TRBJ1-1, with unresolved D. Germline CDR1 and CDR2: SEHNR and FQNEAQ (reference sequence). The CDR3 is made up of 12 amino acids. V gave up 10 bases and J gave up 3 bases, with 12 bases separating them. The CDR3 region is CAIRLIDTEAFF. CDR3 sequence (DNA): TGTGCCATCCGTTTGATAGACACTGAAGCTTTCTTT.

The rearrangement joins TRBV5-1 to TRBJ2-6; D not certain. The CDR3 is 14 amino acids. V was pared by 2 bases and J by 2 bases, with 5 bases between. Germline lookup yields CDR1 SGHRS and CDR2 YFSETQ. The CDR3 DNA reads as TGCGCCAGCAGCTTATCTGCTGGGGCCAACGTCCTGACTTTC. Translated, it gives CASSLSAGANVLTF.

The chain is built from TRBV7-2 and TRBJ1-5; D is ambiguous. This CDR3 is 15 amino acids long. The germline CDR1 and CDR2 sequences are SGHTA and FQGNSA. Trimming cost V 1 base and J 0 bases, with 7 bases left between them. The CDR3 is CASSLVENSNQPQHF. The CDR3 nucleotides read TGTGCCAGCAGCTTAGTAGAGAATAGCAATCAGCCCCAGCATTTT.

This clone was observed a few times. This CDR3 fails to terminate in the conserved phenylalanine or tryptophan, so it likely reflects a read error. Because the CDR3's place on the DNA is in doubt, the DNA is left out and the CDR3 is given as listed by TCRdb. This chain joins TRBV5-5 and TRBJ1-2. Per germline, CDR1 SGHKS and CDR2 YYEKEE (reference sequence). The CDR3 has 13 amino acids, counting both end residues. The CDR3 protein is CASSLVDGGYWGI.

This chain links TRBV29-1 with TRBJ2-1, with D possibly being TRBD2 (6 bases). The CDR3 runs 13 residues. The V gene lost 6 bases and the J gene lost 7 bases, with 16 bases spanning the gap. The germline gives CDR1 SQVTM, CDR2 ANQGSEA. CDR3 nucleotides: TGCAGCGTGGAGGGGAGGCCTAGGAATGAGCAGTTCTTC. It encodes CSVEGRPRNEQFF.

The J gene is TRBJ2-6, the V gene TRBV19; tentatively, D is TRBD2 (5 bases). The CDR3 contains 15 residues. In germline, CDR1 is LNHDA, CDR2 SQIVND (reference sequence). V lost 3 bases to trimming and J lost 2 bases, with 8 bases between them. Written as DNA, the CDR3 is TGTGCCAGTAGTATCCCCGGGGCTGGGGCCAACGTCCTGACTTTC. It encodes CASSIPGAGANVLTF.

Only a few counts were recorded for this clone. J is TRBJ2-6 and V is TRBV18; D unresolved. Per the germline V gene, CDR1 is KGHSH and CDR2 is LQKENI. V shed 5 bases and J shed 2 bases, with 13 bases lying between them. The CDR3 covers 16 residues. CDR3 bases: TGTGCCAGCTCAACGACCCTAGTTGCTGGGGCCAACGTCCTGACTTTC. This encodes CASSTTLVAGANVLTF.

The genes are TRBV5-1 and TRBJ2-7; D not resolved. From germline, CDR1 is SGHRS and CDR2 YFSETQ. The CDR3 contains 14 residues. Trimming removed 0 bases at V and 3 bases at J, with 10 bases between. The CDR3 loop reads CASSLGDTSYEQYF. The DNA of the CDR3 is TGCGCCAGCAGCTTGGGAGACACCAGCTACGAGCAGTACTTC.

This clone appeared a few times. The chain is built from TRBV30 and TRBJ2-2, with TRBD1 identical over 8 bases. Germline loops: CDR1 GTSNPN, CDR2 SVGIG (reference sequence). This CDR3 contains 16 residues. V lost 2 bases, J lost 0 bases, and 5 bases stayed unmatched. The CDR3 region is CAWSHLGQANTGELFF. CDR3 nucleotides: TGTGCCTGGAGTCACCTGGGACAGGCGAACACCGGGGAGCTGTTTTTT. The full variable domain, in which reference TRBV30 and TRBJ2-2 provide the parts outside the CDR3, is SQTIHQWPATLVQPVGSPLSLECTVEGTSNPNLYWYRQAAGRGLQLLFYSVGIGQISSEVPQNLSASRPQDRQFILSSKKLLLSDSGFYLCAWSHLGQANTGELFFGEGSRLTVL.

This clone came up a few times. J is TRBJ1-1 and V is TRBV21-1; TRBD1 is the table's D call and was not checked against the DNA. TRBV21-1 is termed a pseudogene. CDR3 size: 15 residues. DNA of the CDR3: TGTGCCAGCAAATACTTCTTGACAAGAAACACTGAAGCTTTCTTT. Its protein product is CASKYFLTRNTEAFF.

The chain links TRBV25-1 to TRBJ2-7; TRBD1 or TRBD2 may be the D gene (5 bases each). Germline CDR1 MGHDK, CDR2 SYGVNS. The CDR3 contains 15 residues. V was trimmed by 3 bases and J by 5 bases, leaving 17 bases between them. Here the CDR3 reads CASSETGTLGHEQYF. For the CDR3, the DNA is TGTGCCAGCAGTGAGACCGGGACCCTCGGGCACGAGCAGTACTTC.

V and J are TRBV4-1 and TRBJ1-5; D is unclear. The CDR3 is 15 residues long. Per germline, CDR1 MGHRA and CDR2 YSYEKL. The V gene lost 4 bases and the J gene lost 4 bases, with 14 bases spanning the gap. CDR3 residues: CASSLAAGVNQPQHF. In DNA form, the CDR3 reads TGCGCCAGCAGCCTTGCTGCCGGGGTGAATCAGCCCCAGCATTTT.

V and J are TRBV29-1 and TRBJ2-3; 8 bases line up with TRBD1. CDR1 and CDR2 from the germline V gene are SQVTM and ANQGSEA. Losses at the gene ends were 8 bases for V and 2 bases for J; bases not matched to a gene: 6. The CDR3 runs to 13 residues. The CDR3 region is CSSWTGITDTQYF. The DNA for the CDR3 is TGCAGCTCTTGGACAGGGATCACAGATACGCAGTATTTT.

V gene TRBV28 combines with J gene TRBJ2-5; no definite D call. The CDR3 consists of 14 residues. Germline CDR1 and CDR2: MDHEN and SYDVKM. V lost 5 bases to trimming and J lost 5 bases, with 15 bases between them. CDR3 coding DNA: TGTGCCAGCAGTACGACGGGCGGTGGGGAGACCCAGTACTTC. Protein: CASSTTGGGETQYF. Combining the CDR3 with reference TRBV28 and TRBJ2-5 gives the whole variable domain DVKVTQSSRYLVKRTGEKVFLECVQDMDHENMFWYRQDPGLGLRLIYFSYDVKMKEKGDIPEGYSVSREKKERFSLILESASTNQTSMYLCASSTTGGGETQYFGPGTRLLVL.

The V gene is TRBV27, the J gene TRBJ1-1, with no clear D. This CDR3 contains 13 residues. Per the germline V gene, CDR1 is MNHEY and CDR2 is SMNVEV (reference sequence). V lost 0 bases and J lost 3, with 5 bases in between. The CDR3 DNA is TGTGCCAGCAGTTTATCTGGACACACTGAAGCTTTCTTT. Translation: CASSLSGHTEAFF.

This clone appeared once. V usage is TRBV30 and J usage is TRBJ1-2, with D tentatively TRBD1 (6 bases). Germline V lookup: CDR1 GTSNPN, CDR2 SVGIG (reference sequence). CDR3 length: 14 amino acids. The V gene lost 0 bases and the J gene lost 8 bases, with 16 bases spanning the gap. The CDR3 nucleotides are TGTGCCTGGAGTGTAATATCACAGGGTGGGGGCTACACCTTC. This sequence encodes CAWSVISQGGGYTF.

The V gene is TRBV4-3, the J gene TRBJ1-1; perhaps TRBD1 as D (5 bases). V dropped 0 bases and J dropped 9 bases, with 11 bases sitting between them. The germline gives CDR1 LGHNA, CDR2 YSLEER. The length of the CDR3 is 13 residues. CDR3 in amino acids: CASSQDRGFQAFF. CDR3 DNA: TGCGCCAGCAGCCAAGATAGGGGCTTCCAAGCTTTCTTT.

Only a few counts were recorded for this clone. The chain joins TRBV29-1 to TRBJ2-1; TRBD2 might be the D (6 bases). The CDR3 consists of 12 residues. Trimming removed 5 bases at V and 6 bases at J, with 11 bases between. Looked up from germline, CDR1 is SQVTM and CDR2 is ANQGSEA. The CDR3 is CSVTRGGNEQFF. In DNA, the CDR3 is TGCAGCGTTACGCGGGGCGGCAATGAGCAGTTCTTC.

The chain employs TRBV30 and TRBJ1-6, with D unclear. Germline CDR1 GTSNPN, CDR2 SVGIG (reference sequence). Trimming took off 1 base at V and 9 bases at J, with 7 bases between the two ends. CDR3 size: 12 residues. The CDR3 protein is CAWSGVGSPLHF. DNA for the CDR3: TGTGCCTGGAGTGGGGTGGGTTCACCCCTCCACTTT.

This chain uses TRBV5-4 with TRBJ2-1; 10 positions agree with TRBD2. The V gene's germline CDR1 is SGHNT and CDR2 YYREEE (reference sequence). V was clipped by 3 bases and J by 3 bases; unmatched bases: 9. The CDR3 has 17 residues. The CDR3 reads CASSSASSGGVYNEQFF. The CDR3 DNA reads TGTGCCAGCAGCTCGGCCTCGAGCGGGGGGGTCTACAATGAGCAGTTCTTC.

V is TRBV9 and J is TRBJ2-3; D remains unclear. The V and J ends lost 0 bases and 3 bases respectively, with 5 bases between them. Germline CDR1 and CDR2: SGDLS and YYNGEE. This CDR3 contains 13 residues. The CDR3 is CASSVVPTDTQYF. CDR3 DNA sequence: TGTGCCAGCAGCGTAGTTCCTACAGATACGCAGTATTTT.

This sequence joins TRBV29-1 and TRBJ2-6; D uncertain. The germline gives CDR1 SQVTM, CDR2 ANQGSEA. V lost 7 bases and J lost 2, with 9 bases in between. The CDR3 is made up of 13 amino acids. CDR3 sequence: CSAVGTGANVLTF. Written as DNA, the CDR3 is TGCAGCGCGGTAGGGACTGGGGCCAACGTCCTGACTTTC. The entire variable domain, with the rest obtained from reference TRBV29-1 and TRBJ2-6, is as follows: SAVISQKPSRDICQRGTSLTIQCQVDSQVTMMFWYRQQPGQSLTLIATANQGSEATYESGFVIDKFPISRPNLTFSTLTVSNMSPEDSSIYLCSAVGTGANVLTFGAGSRLTVL.

The rearrangement joins TRBV5-4 to TRBJ1-2; D possibly corresponds to TRBD1 (5 bases). Per germline, CDR1 SGHNT and CDR2 YYREEE (reference sequence). This CDR3 has 16 amino acids. Trimming pared 0 bases from V and 4 bases from J, leaving 16 bases between. The CDR3 reads CASSLAHGGLGYGYTF. The DNA for the CDR3 is TGTGCCAGCAGCTTGGCCCACGGGGGACTCGGCTATGGCTACACCTTC.

This clone was found a few times. The chain links TRBV10-3 to TRBJ1-2; 7 bases match TRBD1. The junction had 12 bases not matched to a gene; V was cut back by 1 base and J by 7 bases. The V gene's germline CDR1 is ENHRY and CDR2 SYGVKD. This CDR3 spans 16 amino acids. The DNA of the CDR3 is TGTGCCATCAGTGAGTGGGAGACAGGGAAGAATGGTGGCTACACCTTC. Residues: CAISEWETGKNGGYTF.

The rearrangement uses TRBV2 and TRBJ1-3; D is unclear. Trimming cost V 2 bases and J 0 bases, with 5 bases left between them. Germline V CDR1 and CDR2: SNHLY, FYNNEI. The CDR3 has 14 amino acids. In DNA form, the CDR3 reads TGTGCCAGCAGTGAATTTGTCTCTGGAAACACCATATATTTT. Protein sequence: CASSEFVSGNTIYF.